These T cell receptor beta chains were read from a single sample in a study of T cell responses to AZD1222 COVID-19 vaccine. The data were produced by immunoSEQ multiplex PCR, yet TCRdb's version contains in-frame clones alone and is incomplete. In the table there are around 220,000 clones, roughly 94% of which are singletons. The sequenced sample was peripheral blood, obtained 28 days after the second dose of the MenACWY control vaccine. All receptors come from an adult who received the MenACWY meningococcal vaccine as a control. The CDR3 runs from the conserved cysteine through the conserved F or W. D genes are given only for firm matches. Part of the rows lack a size; the others show once, few, many or a class for expanded clones.

DNA,CDR3,J,V,D,size
TGTGCCAGCAGCTACCTAGCGGGGGGGCCTGGCAATGAGCAGTTCTTC,CASSYLAGGPGNEQFF,TRBJ2-1,TRBV7-9,TRBD2,few
TGCAGTGCTCCGGCTGTAGATACGCAGTATTTT,CSAPAVDTQYF,TRBJ2-3,TRBV20-1,.,.
TGTGCCAGCTCACCAGGGGCTGGGGCAGATACGCAGTATTTT,CASSPGAGADTQYF,TRBJ2-3,TRBV18,.,.
TGCGCCAGCAGCTCAGGGGTCGGCTACACCTTC,CASSSGVGYTF,TRBJ1-2,TRBV5-1,.,.
TGTGCCAGCAGTTTACGTAGCTACGAGCAGTACTTC,CASSLRSYEQYF,TRBJ2-7,TRBV28,.,.
TGTGCCAGCAGGGAGGGCTACGAGCAGTACTTC,CASREGYEQYF,TRBJ2-7,TRBV12-3/TRBV12-4,.,.
TGTGCCAGTACTCCGGCGGACAGGGGCCAATATGAAGCTTTCTTT,CASTPADRGQYEAFF,TRBJ1-1,TRBV19,TRBD1,.
TGTGCCAGCCTCGGCAGGGGGCTTACCGAGCAGTACTTC,CASLGRGLTEQYF,TRBJ2-7,TRBV28,TRBD1,.
TGCGCCAGCAGCTTGGGGAGCGGGGGAGTTTGGGAGCAGTACTTC,CASSLGSGGVWEQYF,TRBJ2-7,TRBV5-1,TRBD2,.
TGCAGCGCTCAGACAGATAGGAACTATGGCTACACCTTC,CSAQTDRNYGYTF,TRBJ1-2,TRBV29-1,.,.
TGTGCCAGCAGCCGCTCCCCGACTAGCGGCACAGATACGCAGTATTTT,CASSRSPTSGTDTQYF,TRBJ2-3,TRBV5-8,TRBD2,.
TGTGCCAGCAGCGTGGCCCTTAGATCCTACGAGCAGTACTTC,CASSVALRSYEQYF,TRBJ2-7,TRBV9,.,.
TGTGCCAGCAGCTTAGATCTTAGCAGCTTGGCAAGGGTGCAGTACTTC,CASSLDLSSLARVQYF,TRBJ2-7,TRBV11-2,.,.
TGTGCCAGCAGTTTATTGAGCGGGAGCACAGATACGCAGTATTTT,CASSLLSGSTDTQYF,TRBJ2-3,TRBV28,.,.
TGCAGTGCTAGAGGGGGCTACGAGCAGTACTTC,CSARGGYEQYF,TRBJ2-7,TRBV20-1,.,few
TGCGCCAGCAGCTCGACTAGCGGGGCTTCCTACAATGAGCAGTTCTTC,CASSSTSGASYNEQFF,TRBJ2-1,TRBV5-1,TRBD2,.
TGTGCCATCAGACCGGGACAGGGGATCCTGGACACTGAAGCTTTCTTT,CAIRPGQGILDTEAFF,TRBJ1-1,TRBV10-3,TRBD1,once
TGTGCCAGCTCACCTCCTCAGGGTCGAACCTACGAGCAGTACTTC,CASSPPQGRTYEQYF,TRBJ2-7,TRBV18,.,.
TGCGCCAGCAGCTCCCGACTAGCGGGAGGGCCAGATACGCAGTATTTT,CASSSRLAGGPDTQYF,TRBJ2-3,TRBV5-1,TRBD2,.
TGTGCCAGCAGATACTCAGGGGAGACCCAGTACTTC,CASRYSGETQYF,TRBJ2-5,TRBV12-3/TRBV12-4,.,few
TGTGCCAGCAGCTCCCTGGGGGACCCCCCTGAAGCTTTCTTT,CASSSLGDPPEAFF,TRBJ1-1,TRBV7-2,.,.
TGTGCCAGCAGCCCGGTCATAGGGGGCACCGGGGAGCTGTTTTTT,CASSPVIGGTGELFF,TRBJ2-2,TRBV5-4,.,.
TGTGCCAGCAGCCCTCCGAGGGCAGATACGCAGTATTTT,CASSPPRADTQYF,TRBJ2-3,TRBV7-9,.,.
TGTGCCAGCAGCGGAAGCGACAGGGTGGACTACGAGCAGTACTTC,CASSGSDRVDYEQYF,TRBJ2-7,TRBV7-9,TRBD1,.
TGTGCCAGCAGCGTTAGTTCCTATAATTCACCCCTCCACTTT,CASSVSSYNSPLHF,TRBJ1-6,TRBV5-4,.,.
TGTGCCAGCAGGGACTTACAGGGGAACACTGAAGCTTTCTTT,CASRDLQGNTEAFF,TRBJ1-1,TRBV6-4,.,.
TGTGCCAGCAGTGACCTAGGGATCCATAATTCACCCCTCCACTTT,CASSDLGIHNSPLHF,TRBJ1-6,TRBV6-1,.,.
TGTGCCTGGAGTGTAGCCACCCGGACTAGCCGATACAATGAGCAGTTCTTC,CAWSVATRTSRYNEQFF,TRBJ2-1,TRBV30,TRBD2,.
TGTGCCAGCAGTTTTCAGGGGGCCGGCTATGGCTACACCTTC,CASSFQGAGYGYTF,TRBJ1-2,TRBV28,TRBD1,.
TGTGCCAGCAGTTGGAAAGGGGGTAGCGCTGAAGCTTTCTTT,CASSWKGGSAEAFF,TRBJ1-1,TRBV27,.,.
TGTGCCAGCTCACCCCCGTTGGACCATAATTCACCCCTCCACTTT,CASSPPLDHNSPLHF,TRBJ1-6,TRBV18,.,.
TGTGCCAGCAGTTTATATGGGGGGCCGGGTGAGCAGTACTTC,CASSLYGGPGEQYF,TRBJ2-7,TRBV27,.,.
TGTGCCAGCAGTTACTCGACGGTGGGCGGTGACTACGAGCAGTACTTC,CASSYSTVGGDYEQYF,TRBJ2-7,TRBV6-2/TRBV6-3,.,.
TGTGCCAGCAGCTTCCAGGGGGCTCTACCAAACGAGCAGTACTTC,CASSFQGALPNEQYF,TRBJ2-7,TRBV5-5,TRBD1,once
TGTGCCAGCAGTTACTCGCAAGTTTACAATGAGCAGTTCTTC,CASSYSQVYNEQFF,TRBJ2-1,TRBV6-6,.,few
TGTGCCAGCAGCGTAGATCCTAGCGGGAGGGGGCACGAGCAGTACTTC,CASSVDPSGRGHEQYF,TRBJ2-7,TRBV9,TRBD2,once
TGTGCCAGCAGCTCAGGGAGGGGAACCAGTACCTCTGGGGCCAACGTCCTGACTTTC,CASSSGRGTSTSGANVLTF,TRBJ2-6,TRBV7-9,TRBD2,.
TGTGCCAGCGGATTCACCGGGCAGGGCATCGGTCAGCCCCAGCATTTT,CASGFTGQGIGQPQHF,TRBJ1-5,TRBV27,.,once
TGTGCCAGCAGCGTTTCCTCGGCTGATGTGGGCAATGAGCAGTTCTTC,CASSVSSADVGNEQFF,TRBJ2-1,TRBV9,.,once
TGTGCCAGCAGCTTAGGGGGGTTGACAGGCCTAGAGACCCAGTACTTC,CASSLGGLTGLETQYF,TRBJ2-5,TRBV11-2,.,.
TGTGCCAGCAGCTTAGGTCTGAGATCCTACAATGAGCAGTTCTTC,CASSLGLRSYNEQFF,TRBJ2-1,TRBV7-3,.,.